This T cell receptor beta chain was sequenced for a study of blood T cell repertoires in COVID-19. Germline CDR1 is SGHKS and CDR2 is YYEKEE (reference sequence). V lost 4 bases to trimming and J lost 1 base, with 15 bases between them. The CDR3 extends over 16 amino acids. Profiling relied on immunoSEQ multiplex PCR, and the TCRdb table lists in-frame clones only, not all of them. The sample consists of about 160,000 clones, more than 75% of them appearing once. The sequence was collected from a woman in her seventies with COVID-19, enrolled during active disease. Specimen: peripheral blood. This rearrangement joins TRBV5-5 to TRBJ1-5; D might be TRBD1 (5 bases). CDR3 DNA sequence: TGTGCCAGCAGCGCAGGGTCAGCATGGAGCAATCAGCCCCAGCATTTT. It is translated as CASSAGSAWSNQPQHF.